A single sample gave rise to the 20 T cell receptor beta chains below, sequenced in a study of Ad26.COV2.S vaccination and SARS-CoV-2 variants. Here immunoSEQ multiplex PCR was the method, and the copy in TCRdb shows in-frame clones only, minus some. Of roughly 680,000 clones in the sample, about 89% were seen once. As to treatment: around 19 received Ad26.COV2.S at low or high dose, single or two shots; roughly 5 received placebo; per-sample allocation not given. The study sampled participants on day 63 after the first vaccine or placebo injection. This material consisted of peripheral blood, taken in a trial of Ad26.COV2.S vaccine versus placebo. All receptors derive from a person aged 18 to 59 who received the Ad26.COV2.S COVID-19 vaccine or a placebo.

The V gene is TRBV24-1, the J gene TRBJ2-2; no clear D gene. Trimming took 4 bases from V and 10 from J, leaving 9 bases between them. Germline V gene sequence: CDR1 KGHDR, CDR2 SFDVKD. The CDR3 covers 12 residues. Here the CDR3 DNA reads TGTGCCACCAGTGACCATAGAGAGGAGCTGTTTTTT. Encoded protein: CATSDHREELFF.

V gene TRBV3-1 (or the pseudogene TRBV3-2) combines with J gene TRBJ1-2, with D possibly matching TRBD1 (6 bases). Germline V CDR1 and CDR2: LGHDT, YNNKEL (reference sequence). There are 13 residues in the CDR3. The V end lost 4 bases, the J end lost 8 bases, and 14 bases lay between the germline ends. The CDR3 here is CASSPWAGEGYTF. The CDR3 DNA sequence: TGTGCCAGCAGCCCTTGGGCAGGGGAAGGCTACACCTTC.

This chain joins TRBV2 and TRBJ1-1, with D hard to call. This CDR3 contains 13 residues. V was pared by 3 bases and J by 1 base, with 6 bases between. Germline values: CDR1 SNHLY, CDR2 FYNNEI. As DNA, the CDR3 is TGTGCCAGCAGTGACGGGAAGAACACTGAAGCTTTCTTT. Residues: CASSDGKNTEAFF.

This rearrangement joins TRBV10-3 to TRBJ2-1; 8 nucleotides align to TRBD2. Germline CDR1 reads ENHRY; CDR2 reads SYGVKD. The junction had 12 bases not matched to a gene; V was cut back by 6 bases and J by 8 bases. The CDR3 totals 15 residues. CDR3 sequence (DNA): TGTGCCATCAGAACGGACAGATCGACTAGCGATGAGCAGTTCTTC. As protein: CAIRTDRSTSDEQFF.

CDR3 sequence: CASSLGGSGFYEQYF. The CDR3, as DNA: TGTGCCAGCAGCTTGGGGGGTAGCGGGTTCTACGAGCAGTACTTC. The J gene is TRBJ2-7, the V gene TRBV5-4; TRBD2 matches 7 bases. The CDR3 has 15 residues. Germline assignment: CDR1 SGHNT and CDR2 YYREEE (reference sequence). V trimming: 0 bases; J trimming: 3 bases; junction bases outside the gene matches: 6. Based on the CDR3 plus reference TRBV5-4 and TRBJ2-7, the full variable domain is ETGVTQSPTHLIKTRGQQVTLRCSSQSGHNTVSWYQQALGQGPQFIFQYYREEENGRGNFPPRFSGLQFPNYSSELNVNALELDDSALYLCASSLGGSGFYEQYFGPGTRLTVT.

The chain couples TRBV5-1 to TRBJ2-7; D is possibly TRBD1 (5 bases). The germline CDR1 and CDR2 sequences are SGHRS and YFSETQ. V lost 1 base and J lost 5, with 10 bases in between. There are 13 residues in the CDR3. The CDR3 DNA is TGCGCCAGCAGCTTGTTAGGGGCAGACGAGCAGTACTTC. Amino acid sequence: CASSLLGADEQYF.

This chain links TRBV6-2 or TRBV6-3 with TRBJ1-6; TRBD1 aligns across 7 bases. The length of the CDR3 is 14 residues. From germline, CDR1 is MNHEY and CDR2 SVGEGT. Trimming took 6 bases from V and 12 from J; bases not matched to a gene: 11. This chain's CDR3 is CASSSDRRGGPLHF. In DNA form, the CDR3 reads TGTGCCAGCAGCTCGGACAGGAGGGGGGGACCCCTCCACTTT.

The chain carries TRBV5-4 and TRBJ2-3, with 7 bases lining up with TRBD1. In germline, CDR1 is SGHNT, CDR2 YYREEE (reference sequence). The CDR3 length is 16 residues. The V and J ends lost 3 bases and 0 bases, in that order; junction bases with no gene match: 7. The chain's CDR3 is CASSSFDRDSTDTQYF. DNA of the CDR3: TGTGCCAGCAGCTCTTTCGACAGGGATAGCACAGATACGCAGTATTTT.

A note on this clone: The sample carries other DNA sequences with the same CDR3. The chain uses TRBV4-3 and TRBJ1-1; no reliable D call. Between the trimmed V and J ends, which lost 0 bases and 1 base, there was a span of 3 bases. The CDR3 totals 13 residues. CDR1 is LGHNA, CDR2 YSLEER, per germline. The CDR3 loop reads CASSQDRNTEAFF. The CDR3 nucleotides read TGCGCCAGCAGCCAAGACCGGAACACTGAAGCTTTCTTT.

The chain combines TRBV19 with TRBJ2-4, with D possibly matching TRBD1 (5 bases). The length of the CDR3 is 16 residues. The V and J ends lost 1 base and 2 bases respectively, with 12 bases between them. Germline V gene data show CDR1 as LNHDA and CDR2 as SQIVND (reference sequence). The CDR3 loop is CASSIGPPGSKNIQYF. Here the CDR3 DNA reads TGTGCCAGTAGTATAGGCCCACCAGGGTCCAAAAACATTCAGTACTTC.

In its sample, this clone was seen a few times. The chain is built from TRBV6-1 and TRBJ1-1; TRBD1 matches at 7 bases. Losses at the gene ends were 2 bases for V and 5 bases for J; bases not matched to a gene: 2. This CDR3 contains 13 residues. Per the germline V gene, CDR1 is MNHNS and CDR2 is SASEGT. CDR3 nucleotide sequence: TGTGCCAGCAGTGAATCACAGGGGACTGAAGCTTTCTTT. It is translated as CASSESQGTEAFF.

V and J are TRBV20-1 and TRBJ2-4, with TRBD2 as a possible D gene (6 bases). This CDR3 has 12 residues. CDR1 and CDR2 from the germline V gene are DFQATT and SNEGSKA (reference sequence). The V end lost 3 bases, the J end lost 8 bases, and 11 bases lay between the germline ends. The CDR3 DNA reads as TGCAGTGCTAGTGACTGGGGGGACATTCAGTACTTC. Encoded protein: CSASDWGDIQYF.

V gene TRBV15 combines with J gene TRBJ2-7, with D maybe TRBD2 (5 bases). CDR1 and CDR2 from the germline V gene are LNHNV and YYDKDF (reference sequence). This CDR3 contains 12 residues. Trimming stripped 0 bases from V and 12 bases from J, with 12 bases between. CDR3 sequence: CATSRDRDYPYF. The CDR3 nucleotides read TGTGCCACCAGCAGAGATCGAGACTATCCGTACTTC.

V gene TRBV27 combines with J gene TRBJ2-7, with TRBD1 matching 7 bases. The CDR3 totals 14 residues. The germline V gene encodes CDR1 MNHEY and CDR2 SMNVEV (reference sequence). Trimming removed 5 bases from V and 0 bases from J; junction bases left unmatched: 4. CDR3 loop: CASSHRQGSYEQYF. The DNA for the CDR3 is TGTGCCAGCAGTCACAGACAGGGCTCCTACGAGCAGTACTTC.

The CDR3 nucleotides read TGTGCCACCAGTGATTCCGGGACAGCGCGGGGAGGCTACACCTTC. This sequence encodes CATSDSGTARGGYTF. The chain carries TRBV24-1 and TRBJ1-2, with 7 bases fitting TRBD1. Germline V CDR1 and CDR2: KGHDR, SFDVKD. Unmatched junction bases numbered 10, after V lost 2 bases and J lost 8 bases. The CDR3 loop spans 15 amino acids.

The V and J genes are TRBV5-1 and TRBJ1-6; D call uncertain. The V end was cut by 6 bases, the J end by 7 bases, with 8 bases between. Per the germline V gene, CDR1 is SGHRS and CDR2 is YFSETQ. The CDR3 is made up of 12 amino acids. DNA of the CDR3: TGCGCCAGCAAGTCTGGGAATTCACCCCTCCACTTT. Protein sequence: CASKSGNSPLHF. The full variable domain, its missing parts supplied by reference TRBV5-1 and TRBJ1-6, is KAGVTQTPRYLIKTRGQQVTLSCSPISGHRSVSWYQQTPGQGLQFLFEYFSETQRNKGNFPGRFSGRQFSNSRSEMNVSTLELGDSALYLCASKSGNSPLHFGNGTRLTVT.

The chain joins TRBV7-2 to TRBJ2-7, with D perhaps TRBD2 (5 bases). The V gene's germline CDR1 is SGHTA and CDR2 FQGNSA. This CDR3 has 14 amino acids. V was shortened by 1 base and J by 3 bases, with 10 bases between the two germline ends. This CDR3 is CASSLDRGGYEQYF. The CDR3 DNA follows: TGTGCCAGCAGCTTAGATCGGGGTGGCTACGAGCAGTACTTC.

This clone was recorded only once. Other DNA sequences in this specimen translate into the identical CDR3. Here the CDR3 reads CASSLGTGELFF. The CDR3 bases are TGTGCCAGCAGCTTGGGTACCGGGGAGCTGTTTTTT. The chain couples TRBV7-9 to TRBJ2-2; no firm D call. The germline V gene has CDR1 SEHNR and CDR2 FQNEAQ (reference sequence). This CDR3 is built from 12 residues. Trimming pared 3 bases from V and 5 bases from J, leaving 4 bases between.

The chain links TRBV3-1 (or the pseudogene TRBV3-2) to TRBJ2-1; tentatively, D is TRBD1 or TRBD2 (5 bases each). Trimming removed 6 bases at V and 0 bases at J, with 12 bases between. The length of the CDR3 is 15 residues. The germline V gene has CDR1 LGHDT and CDR2 YNNKEL (reference sequence). This CDR3 is CASSTGASSYNEQFF. The CDR3 DNA sequence: TGTGCCAGCAGTACCGGGGCCAGCTCCTACAATGAGCAGTTCTTC.

The DNA of the CDR3 is TGTGCCAGTGGACTCGATGGCACAGATACGCAGTATTTT. Amino acids: CASGLDGTDTQYF. V usage is TRBV19 and J usage is TRBJ2-3; tentative D call: TRBD2 (5 bases). This CDR3 is 13 amino acids long. Germline CDR1 reads LNHDA; CDR2 reads SQIVND (reference sequence). With 8 bases removed from V and 1 base from J, the gap between germline ends came to 10 bases.